These 26 T cell receptor beta chains were sequenced from one sample in a study of blood T cell repertoires in COVID-19. Clones were sequenced by immunoSEQ multiplex PCR, and TCRdb holds only the in-frame ones, with some missing. The table includes 120,000 to 150,000 clones, approximately 87% detected once. The sequenced sample consisted of PBMCs or T cells enriched from blood (not recorded which). Receptors originate from a young woman with acute COVID-19.

This chain uses TRBV28 with TRBJ2-3, with a tentative D call TRBD1 (6 bases). The germline gives CDR1 MDHEN, CDR2 SYDVKM. The CDR3 is 14 residues long. Trimming took 9 bases from V and 1 from J, leaving 14 bases between them. The CDR3 coding sequence is TGTGCCAGTGAGGGGGAACGGGGCACAGATACGCAGTATTTT. Its protein is CASEGERGTDTQYF.

This chain joins TRBV28 and TRBJ2-7; a weak D match, TRBD2 (6 bases). V lost 6 bases and J 0 bases, leaving 15 bases between the germline ends. The CDR3 runs 15 residues. Germline values: CDR1 MDHEN, CDR2 SYDVKM. For the CDR3, the DNA is TGTGCCAGCAGAGACCGGGACTGGAGCTCCTACGAGCAGTACTTC. Encoded protein: CASRDRDWSSYEQYF.

The chain carries TRBV7-3 and TRBJ2-1; 8 bases are shared with TRBD2. V lost 4 bases, J lost 6 bases, and 11 bases stayed unmatched. The CDR3 length is 16 residues. Germline V gene data show CDR1 as SGHTA and CDR2 as FQGTGA. CDR3 loop: CASSSVVTSEVNEQFF. In DNA form, the CDR3 reads TGTGCCAGCAGCTCCGTAGTGACTAGCGAGGTCAATGAGCAGTTCTTC.

Note on this clone: One junction end does not reproduce the germline sequence, and a read error may be involved. V and J are TRBV28 and TRBJ1-6; D remains ambiguous. The CDR3 totals 16 residues. Germline CDR1 MDHEN, CDR2 SYDVKM. As DNA, the CDR3 is TGTGCCACCAGTTTGGGGAACAGCGGTTACGTGTCACCCCTCCACTTT. Protein sequence: CATSLGNSGYVSPLHF. Using reference TRBV28 and TRBJ1-6 for the parts outside the CDR3, the full variable domain is DVKVTQSSRYLVKRTGEKVFLECVQDMDHENMFWYRQDPGLGLRLIYFSYDVKMKEKGDIPEGYSVSREKKERFSLILESASTNQTSMYLCATSLGNSGYVSPLHFGNGTRLTVT.

The J gene is TRBJ1-2, the V gene TRBV24-1; TRBD1 agrees at 8 bases. Germline lookup yields CDR1 KGHDR and CDR2 SFDVKD. Losses at the gene ends were 4 bases for V and 5 bases for J; bases not matched to a gene: 2. The CDR3 is made up of 13 amino acids. In DNA form, the CDR3 reads TGTGCCACCAGTGACGACAGGGGATATGGCTACACCTTC. Residues: CATSDDRGYGYTF.

V is TRBV3-1 (or the pseudogene TRBV3-2) and J is TRBJ2-2, with 11 bases matching TRBD2. The CDR3 is made up of 20 amino acids. CDR1 is LGHDT, CDR2 YNNKEL, per germline (reference sequence). V lost 0 bases to trimming and J lost 6 bases; unmatched junction nucleotides: 15. For the CDR3, the DNA is TGTGCCAGCAGCCAAGATTGGACTAGCGGGCGAGGGTTAAGCGCCGGGGAGCTGTTTTTT. It codes for CASSQDWTSGRGLSAGELFF.

This clone was seen more than once but under ten times. The V gene is TRBV19, the J gene TRBJ1-1; D is unclear. V was trimmed by 3 bases and J by 5 bases, leaving 10 bases between them. Germline-derived CDR1 and CDR2 are LNHDA and SQIVND (reference sequence). The CDR3 is 13 amino acids. CDR3: CASSIASSTEAFF. The CDR3 nucleotides are TGTGCCAGTAGTATTGCGAGTAGTACTGAAGCTTTCTTT.

The gene calls are TRBV4-1 and TRBJ1-5, with a weak D call TRBD1 (5 bases). Germline V gene data show CDR1 as MGHRA and CDR2 as YSYEKL. The CDR3 is made up of 16 amino acids. The V and J ends lost 3 bases and 5 bases respectively, with 17 bases between them. The CDR3 loop reads CASSQGPSRGDQPQHF. The CDR3 DNA follows: TGCGCCAGCAGCCAGGGGCCCAGCCGAGGAGATCAGCCCCAGCATTTT.

The table lists this clone with a count of one. V usage is TRBV28 and J usage is TRBJ1-2; D is ambiguous. This CDR3 has 12 amino acids. Trimming removed 8 bases from V and 3 bases from J, with 10 bases in between. In germline, CDR1 is MDHEN, CDR2 SYDVKM. The CDR3 DNA reads as TGTGCCAGCGGGAGAAGGGACTATGGCTACACCTTC. It translates to CASGRRDYGYTF.

V gene TRBV28 combines with J gene TRBJ2-1; TRBD2 aligns across 11 bases. CDR3 length equals 16 residues. Germline-derived CDR1 and CDR2 are MDHEN and SYDVKM. V lost 4 bases, J lost 5 bases, and 7 bases stayed unmatched. The CDR3 reads CASSYKGLAGNNEQFF. CDR3 DNA sequence: TGTGCCAGCAGTTACAAAGGACTAGCGGGCAACAATGAGCAGTTCTTC. The entire variable domain, with the rest obtained from reference TRBV28 and TRBJ2-1, is as follows: DVKVTQSSRYLVKRTGEKVFLECVQDMDHENMFWYRQDPGLGLRLIYFSYDVKMKEKGDIPEGYSVSREKKERFSLILESASTNQTSMYLCASSYKGLAGNNEQFFGPGTRLTVL.

The V call is TRBV29-1, the J call TRBJ1-2; 9 bases align to TRBD1. The V gene end was trimmed by 1 base and the J gene end by 2 bases; junction bases not matched to a gene: 2. The CDR3 runs 14 residues. Germline V CDR1 and CDR2: SQVTM, ANQGSEA. CDR3 protein: CSVEGTGGNYGYTF. DNA for the CDR3: TGCAGCGTTGAAGGCACAGGGGGCAACTATGGCTACACCTTC. The whole variable domain, remainder taken from reference TRBV29-1 and TRBJ1-2, is SAVISQKPSRDICQRGTSLTIQCQVDSQVTMMFWYRQQPGQSLTLIATANQGSEATYESGFVIDKFPISRPNLTFSTLTVSNMSPEDSSIYLCSVEGTGGNYGYTFGSGTRLTVV.

This chain links TRBV3-1 (or the pseudogene TRBV3-2) with TRBJ2-5; D remains ambiguous. V was cut by 1 base and J by 7 bases, with 7 bases left in between. The germline CDR1 and CDR2 sequences are LGHDT and YNNKEL (reference sequence). The CDR3 runs to 12 residues. The CDR3 protein is CASSQVWATQYF. In nucleotides, the CDR3 is TGTGCCAGCAGCCAAGTGTGGGCGACCCAGTACTTC.

This rearrangement joins TRBV19 to TRBJ2-1; TRBD2 aligns across 10 bases. CDR3 length: 15 amino acids. The V segment lost 3 bases and the J segment 5 bases; nucleotides outside the gene matches: 4. Germline loops: CDR1 LNHDA, CDR2 SQIVND (reference sequence). DNA of the CDR3: TGTGCCAGTAGTATTTTGCTAGCGGGAGACAATGAGCAGTTCTTC. Its translation is CASSILLAGDNEQFF. The entire variable domain, with the rest obtained from reference TRBV19 and TRBJ2-1, is as follows: DGGITQSPKYLFRKEGQNVTLSCEQNLNHDAMYWYRQDPGQGLRLIYYSQIVNDFQKGDIAEGYSVSREKKESFPLTVTSAQKNPTAFYLCASSILLAGDNEQFFGPGTRLTVL.

This sequence joins TRBV28 and TRBJ1-2, with TRBD1 matching over 9 bases. This CDR3 contains 14 residues. The germline gives CDR1 MDHEN, CDR2 SYDVKM. Trimming cost V 3 bases and J 7 bases; bases outside gene matches: 6. CDR3 coding DNA: TGTGCCAGCAGTTTTGCGGGGACAGGGCTTGGCTACACCTTC. Translating it yields CASSFAGTGLGYTF.

J is TRBJ1-1 and V is TRBV10-3; D is possibly TRBD1 (5 bases). The ends were cut back, 6 bases at V and 1 base at J, with 9 bases in the middle. Germline V CDR1 and CDR2: ENHRY, SYGVKD. The CDR3 spans 13 residues. As DNA, the CDR3 is TGTGCCATCAGGGACGGACAGAACACTGAAGCTTTCTTT. Protein sequence: CAIRDGQNTEAFF.

This clone was found once. The chain has TRBV10-3 and TRBJ1-1; possibly TRBD1 for D (6 bases). The CDR3 contains 14 residues. Looked up from germline, CDR1 is ENHRY and CDR2 is SYGVKD. Trimming took off 4 bases at V and 4 bases at J, with 13 bases between the two ends. CDR3 in amino acids: CAISVGGGGTEAFF. For the CDR3, the DNA is TGTGCCATCAGTGTTGGGGGAGGGGGCACTGAAGCTTTCTTT.

This chain joins TRBV6-5 and TRBJ1-5, with D possibly TRBD1 on 6 matching bases. Germline V gene sequence: CDR1 MNHEY, CDR2 SVGAGI. Trimming took off 2 bases at V and 1 base at J, with 9 bases between the two ends. CDR3 length: 15 amino acids. CDR3: CASSYGGASNQPQHF. The CDR3 DNA is TGTGCCAGCAGTTACGGGGGGGCGAGCAATCAGCCCCAGCATTTT.

The chain couples TRBV4-2 to TRBJ2-1, with D maybe TRBD2 (7 bases). Germline V gene sequence: CDR1 LGHNA, CDR2 YNFKEQ. The CDR3 spans 15 residues. The V end was cut by 2 bases, the J end by 0 bases, with 8 bases between. CDR3 amino acids: CASSQRGGSYNEQFF. In nucleotides, the CDR3 is TGTGCCAGCAGCCAAAGGGGGGGCTCCTACAATGAGCAGTTCTTC.

The chain joins TRBV2 to TRBJ2-2; 11 nucleotides match TRBD1. Germline CDR1 is SNHLY and CDR2 is FYNNEI. CDR3 size: 20 residues. The trim removed 6 bases at V and 7 bases at J, leaving 22 bases unmatched. The CDR3 spells CASRRSPTGTGGARDGELFF. CDR3 nucleotides: TGTGCCAGCAGGAGGTCGCCCACCGGGACAGGGGGGGCCCGGGACGGGGAGCTGTTTTTT.

The chain couples TRBV5-5 to TRBJ2-7; 8 positions agree with TRBD1. Germline V gene data show CDR1 as SGHKS and CDR2 as YYEKEE (reference sequence). V lost 0 bases and J lost 9; bases outside the gene matches: 8. The CDR3 totals 14 residues. The CDR3 spells CASSLVRTGSGQYF. The CDR3 bases are TGTGCCAGCAGCTTGGTAAGGACAGGGTCGGGGCAGTACTTC.

V and J are TRBV30 and TRBJ2-7; weak D call: TRBD1 (5 bases). CDR1 and CDR2 (germline): GTSNPN, SVGIG (reference sequence). The V gene lost 0 bases and the J gene lost 2 bases, with 11 bases spanning the gap. The CDR3 extends over 14 amino acids. CDR3 sequence (DNA): TGTGCCTGGAGTGTCTGGACACCGACCTACGAGCAGTACTTC. It specifies CAWSVWTPTYEQYF.

The chain has TRBV7-9 and TRBJ1-2, with D unresolved. The CDR3 runs 12 residues. V was shortened by 4 bases and J by 9 bases, with 12 bases between the two germline ends. Germline CDR1 and CDR2: SEHNR and FQNEAQ (reference sequence). CDR3 DNA: TGTGCCAGCAGCTCGATGGCACCGCGCTACACCTTC. Translation gives CASSSMAPRYTF.

The chain recombines TRBV5-6 with TRBJ2-1, with 8 bases that match TRBD2. This CDR3 spans 17 amino acids. Germline V gene data show CDR1 as SGHDT and CDR2 as YYEEEE. With V trimmed by 4 bases and J by 6 bases, 15 bases remained unmatched. The CDR3 coding sequence is TGTGCCAGCAGCCCAGAGGAACTAGCGGTGGGGGGCAATGAGCAGTTCTTC. Protein product: CASSPEELAVGGNEQFF.

V gene TRBV4-3 combines with J gene TRBJ2-7, with D possibly matching TRBD2 (5 bases). V was trimmed by 2 bases and J by 0 bases, leaving 8 bases between them. CDR3 length: 14 amino acids. Germline V lookup: CDR1 LGHNA, CDR2 YSLEER. This chain's CDR3 is CASSQWRASYEQYF. As DNA, the CDR3 is TGCGCCAGCAGCCAATGGCGGGCCTCCTACGAGCAGTACTTC.

The chain is built from TRBV18 and TRBJ2-1; 12 bases map to TRBD2. The CDR3 is made up of 16 amino acids. V was pared by 0 bases and J by 10 bases, with 7 bases of the junction left unmatched. Germline-derived CDR1 and CDR2 are KGHSH and LQKENI. CDR3 amino acids: CASSPPTGLAGLEQFF. DNA of the CDR3: TGTGCCAGCTCACCACCCACCGGACTAGCGGGGCTAGAGCAGTTCTTC.

The chain carries TRBV5-4 and TRBJ2-1; 13 positions match TRBD2. V shed 5 bases and J 6 bases; nucleotides not matched to a gene: 2. The CDR3 has 14 residues. Germline CDR1 reads SGHNT; CDR2 reads YYREEE (reference sequence). The CDR3, as DNA: TGTGCCAGCAGGGGACTAGCGGGACCCAATGAGCAGTTCTTC. This codes for CASRGLAGPNEQFF.